The table lists the clone carrying this T cell receptor beta chain with many counts. Given a much more abundant clone one base away, this may be a read error. The record originates from a study of regulatory T cells in long-lasting Graves disease. This sample's time point: newly diagnosed GD, antithyroid drugs for less than 3 months. Making the TCR library involved RNA that had been extracted from PBMCs. As a group, patients came from one endocrinology department in Xi'an, China. CDR1 MDHEN and CDR2 SYDVKM come from the germline V gene. The CDR3 covers 11 residues. V was clipped by 3 bases and J by 2 bases, with 1 base between them. Arm-PCR of CDR3 regions and iRepertoire HTBI primers were used to build TCR beta libraries. Using its own MiXCR run on the multiplex PCR reads, TCRdb lists one record per CDR3 protein. Of 400,000 to 500,000 distinct CDR3 sequences listed, about 15% are singletons. This sample also belongs to another study, concerning T cells in Graves' hyperthyroidism and ophthalmopathy. That study adds: Initially, a first-round RT-PCR of the TCR CDR3 employed the HTBI primer set.

The sequencing used peripheral blood mononuclear cells (PBMCs), collected at new diagnosis, from a patient treated with antithyroid drugs. The chain employs TRBV28 and TRBJ1-1; D is ambiguous. This TCR came from a woman between 18 and 29 years old with Graves disease. CDR3 in DNA: TGTGCCAGCAGTTTCAACACTGAAGCTTTCTTT. It is translated as CASSFNTEAFF.